This T cell receptor beta chain is from a study of shared clonotypes between healthy human individuals. CDR1 and CDR2 from the germline V gene are SGHVS and FQNEAQ. This CDR3 comprises 15 residues. Deletions cut 5 bases from V and 4 bases from J, with 15 bases between. Only CD45RO-negative cells positively selected for CCR7 counted as naive CD8 cells, so terminally differentiated effector memory CD45RA+ cells were excluded. At a deep level, the assay was run. Data came from immunoSEQ multiplex PCR; TCRdb stores just in-frame clones and leaves some out. The table lists roughly 2.1 million clones, about 93% of them singletons. Concerning this clone: What it recognizes is unknown.

Overall study results and limits: In general, naive subsets displayed greater estimated richness than memory subsets did.

This chain uses TRBV7-8 with TRBJ2-1, with D perhaps TRBD2 (6 bases). The clonotype was recovered from a man aged 18 to 35 in good health. Some clones in this sample may be carry-over from other donors' samples. Sample: naive CD8+ T cells from PBMCs. The CDR3 here is CASSQTWGEYNEQFF. The CDR3 nucleotides read TGTGCCAGCAGCCAAACGTGGGGGGAATACAATGAGCAGTTCTTC.